The sequence of this T cell receptor beta chain was determined in a study of blood T cell repertoires in COVID-19. Study context: Material from acute and convalescent COVID-19 was sourced from the United States, Italy and Spain. PBMCs, B-cell-depleted T cells, or T cells provided the cDNA or gDNA that made up the material.

Authors' data handling: Reference gene primers were amplified, and this amplification served to estimate nucleated cell counts. Profiled with immunoSEQ multiplex PCR; TCRdb holds only in-frame clones, not every one. V and J calls and clone size are copied from that table; D and trimming were computed from the DNA. Of 90,000 to 100,000 clones in the sample, 70% to 85% were seen once. V dropped 0 bases and J dropped 6; count of bases not matched to a gene: 12. Germline V CDR1 and CDR2: LGHNA, YSLEER. CDR3 length: 17 residues. The chain carries TRBV4-3 and TRBJ2-3; 7 bases fit TRBD2. This TCR came from a human donor in a cohort sampled during active COVID-19. Sequenced input: peripheral blood. The CDR3 DNA reads as TGCGCCAGCAGCCAAGAAATCCGCGGGGGAGGGGCTGATACGCAGTATTTT. As protein: CASSQEIRGGGADTQYF.